These 30 T cell receptor beta chains originate from one sample sequenced in a study of regulatory T cells after allogeneic stem cell transplantation. The TCR beta CDR3 region was amplified from SMARTer RACE cDNA made from RNA. Each CDR3 protein is one row after TCRdb ran MiXCR on the 5' RACE reads. The sample lists approximately 400 distinct CDR3 sequences; roughly 22% were seen once. This material consisted of sorted CD4+ T cells from blood (whether regulatory or conventional is not recorded), taken 30 days after allogeneic stem cell transplant. These receptors came from a human patient who had an allogeneic stem cell transplant, so the T cells may come from the graft donor.

This clonotype is judged large. The chain carries TRBV7-6 and TRBJ2-2; 7 bases agree with TRBD2. The J segment lost 6 bases and the V segment lost 0 bases, leaving 13 bases of the junction unmatched. The CDR3 is 18 amino acids. Germline V lookup: CDR1 SGHVS, CDR2 FNYEAQ. CDR3 nucleotides: TGTGCCAGCAGCTTAGCGGTACAAGGACTAGTGCGTTCCGGGGAGCTGTTTTTT. As protein: CASSLAVQGLVRSGELFF.

Only a few counts were recorded for this clonotype. One junction end does not reproduce the germline sequence, and a read error may be involved. The chain employs TRBV19 and TRBJ1-1, with D uncertain. Per germline, CDR1 LNHDA and CDR2 SQIVND (reference sequence). The CDR3 consists of 14 residues. CDR3 bases: TGTGCCTGTAGTTTCGGGGTCTCGAACACTGAAGCCTTCTTT. Translation: CACSFGVSNTEAFF.

The table lists this clonotype with a few counts. In this CDR3 the conserved last residue, phenylalanine or tryptophan, is missing, so a read error is likely. V and J are TRBV6-1 and TRBJ2-7; D remains ambiguous. CDR1 is MNHNS, CDR2 SASEGT, per germline. Trimming pared 6 bases from V and 0 bases from J, leaving 12 bases between. The CDR3 loop spans 14 amino acids. CDR3 loop: CASSSTGPSYEQYS. Written as DNA, the CDR3 is TGTGCCAGCAGCTCTACGGGTCCCTCCTACGAGCAGTACTCC.

Within the sample, this clonotype is large (0.1 to 1%). The chain uses TRBV9 and TRBJ2-7; 10 bases are a match to TRBD1. CDR1 SGDLS and CDR2 YYNGEE come from the germline V gene. J lost 5 bases, V lost 3 bases, and 5 bases had no gene match. The CDR3 length is 14 residues. CDR3 sequence reads: CASSAPGQGNEQYF. The CDR3 DNA follows: TGTGCCAGCAGCGCTCCGGGACAGGGGAACGAGCAGTACTTC.

This clonotype is labeled as medium-sized (0.01 to 0.1%). CDR3 sequence reads: CASSHLLAGGLYGYNEQFF. CDR3 sequence (DNA): TGTGCCAGCAGCCACCTACTAGCGGGGGGGCTGTACGGGTACAATGAGCAGTTCTTC. The chain combines TRBV3-1 with TRBJ2-1, with 13 bases aligning to TRBD2. CDR1 LGHDT and CDR2 YNNKEL come from the germline V gene (reference sequence). With V trimmed by 3 bases and J by 4 bases, 12 bases remained unmatched. This CDR3 has 19 residues.

As for this clonotype: Mismatch with germline at one junction end may stem from a read error. Here the CDR3 DNA reads TGCGCCAGCAGCATAGGACAGGGATGCACAGATACGCAGTATTTT. It codes for CASSIGQGCTDTQYF. The chain carries TRBV5-8 and TRBJ2-3, with 8 bases matching TRBD1. This CDR3 contains 15 residues. Germline lookup yields CDR1 SGHTS and CDR2 YDEGEE.

This clonotype qualifies as large (0.1 to 1%). The V call is TRBV6-6, the J call TRBJ2-3; no clear D gene. The V gene's germline CDR1 is MNHNY and CDR2 SVGAGI (reference sequence). The CDR3 length is 13 residues. V shed 0 bases and J shed 4 bases, with 5 bases lying between them. The CDR3 nucleotides are TGTGCCAGCAGTTACTCGACTGCAGATACGCAGTATTTT. It yields the protein CASSYSTADTQYF.

Sample share makes this clonotype large (0.1 to 1%). The rearrangement links TRBV12-3 or TRBV12-4 to TRBJ2-1, with TRBD1 matching over 7 bases. Unmatched junction bases numbered 11, after V lost 6 bases and J lost 9 bases. CDR3 size: 14 residues. The CDR3 DNA reads TGTGCCAGCAGCCAGACAGGGTCAAGGGGTGAGCAGTTCTTC. Encoded protein: CASSQTGSRGEQFF.

In this sample, this clonotype is medium-sized. The V and J genes are TRBV7-2 and TRBJ2-3; maybe TRBD2 (5 bases). Germline V gene data show CDR1 as SGHTA and CDR2 as FQGNSA. With 5 bases removed from V and 4 bases from J, the gap between germline ends came to 16 bases. The CDR3 sequence is 15 residues long. The CDR3 loop is CASSNRGILADTQYF. CDR3 sequence (DNA): TGTGCCAGCAGCAACCGGGGAATTTTGGCAGATACGCAGTATTTT.

This clonotype rates as large. The chain carries TRBV2 and TRBJ2-7; D gene ambiguous. Per the germline V gene, CDR1 is SNHLY and CDR2 is FYNNEI. The CDR3 has 12 amino acids. Deletions cut 4 bases from V and 1 base from J, with 5 bases between. Written as DNA, the CDR3 is TGTGCCAGCAGTGGGCAGTCCTACGAGCAGTACTTC. Its translation: CASSGQSYEQYF.

As to this clonotype: The CDR3 end shows no conserved phenylalanine or tryptophan, and so a read error is likely. It is unclear where the CDR3 begins or ends on the DNA, so no DNA is shown, and the CDR3 is as TCRdb lists it. The rearrangement links TRBV7-6 to TRBJ2-7; the D call in the table, TRBD1, was not verified against the DNA. CDR1 SGHVS and CDR2 FNYEAQ come from the germline V gene. The length of the CDR3 is 14 amino acids, counting both ends. CDR3 region: CASSLVGGSYEQCL.

Regarding this clonotype: At one end, the junction sequence differs from germline, possibly due to a read error. V usage is TRBV6-6 and J usage is TRBJ1-2; D is perhaps TRBD1 (5 bases). Germline CDR1 is MNHNY and CDR2 is SVGAGI (reference sequence). The CDR3 spans 12 residues. This CDR3 is CTSKPGLDCYTF. The CDR3 DNA reads TGTACCAGCAAACCGGGGCTCGATTGCTACACCTTC.

This clonotype was detected only a few times. V is TRBV20-1 and J is TRBJ2-1; 10 nucleotides align to TRBD2. The CDR3 spans 16 residues. The junction had 8 bases not matched to a gene; V was cut back by 1 base and J by 5 bases. Germline CDR1 DFQATT, CDR2 SNEGSKA (reference sequence). The CDR3 reads CSARAGASGSNNEQFF. Here the CDR3 DNA reads TGCAGTGCTAGAGCAGGGGCTAGCGGGAGCAACAATGAGCAGTTCTTC.

This clonotype is labeled large (0.1 to 1%). The genes are TRBV6-1 and TRBJ2-7, with D unresolved. The CDR3 runs to 14 residues. In germline, CDR1 is MNHNS, CDR2 SASEGT. Trimming removed 6 bases at V and 0 bases at J, with 12 bases between. The CDR3 here is CASSSTGLSYEQYF. In DNA, the CDR3 is TGTGCCAGCAGCTCTACGGGTCTCTCCTACGAGCAGTACTTC.

This clonotype was recorded a few times. Germline is not matched at one junction end, which may reflect a read error. This sequence joins TRBV7-6 and TRBJ2-7, with 9 bases lining up with TRBD2. Germline loops: CDR1 SGHVS, CDR2 FNYEAQ. The CDR3 is 15 amino acids. The CDR3 DNA is TGTGCCAGTAGCCTTAGCGGGGGTTTCTCCTACGAGCAGTGCTTC. The encoded protein is CASSLSGGFSYEQCF.

By its share, this clonotype is large (0.1 to 1%). The chain is built from TRBV11-2 and TRBJ2-7; no clear D. Germline CDR1 reads SGHAT; CDR2 reads FQNNGV. With 0 bases removed from V and 7 bases from J, the gap between germline ends came to 10 bases. This CDR3 has 13 amino acids. As DNA, the CDR3 is TGTGCCAGCAGCTTAGATCGCCCCTGGGAGCAGTACTTC. It is translated as CASSLDRPWEQYF.

This clonotype is medium-sized in the sample. V usage is TRBV2 and J usage is TRBJ2-5; 8 bases are shared with TRBD2. The germline gives CDR1 SNHLY, CDR2 FYNNEI. J lost 3 bases, V lost 6 bases, and 9 bases had no gene match. The CDR3 is made up of 15 amino acids. The CDR3 loop reads CASSPPGTREETQYF. Written as DNA, the CDR3 is TGTGCCAGCAGCCCTCCCGGGACTAGAGAAGAGACCCAGTACTTC.

This clonotype is large in the sample. The genes are TRBV10-3 and TRBJ2-4, with no clear D. The ends were cut back, 0 bases at V and 6 bases at J, with 6 bases in the middle. The CDR3 is made up of 13 amino acids. Per germline, CDR1 ENHRY and CDR2 SYGVKD. CDR3 bases: TGTGCCATCAGTGAGTCGGATGGAAACATTCAGTACTTC. Its protein product is CAISESDGNIQYF.

Points on this clonotype: The conserved closing phenylalanine or tryptophan is absent in this CDR3, likely reflecting a read error. V gene TRBV5-1 combines with J gene TRBJ1-2; D call uncertain. Germline V gene sequence: CDR1 SGHRS, CDR2 YFSETQ. V dropped 4 bases and J dropped 8 bases, with 21 bases sitting between them. CDR3 length: 15 residues. CDR3 bases: TGCGCCAGCAGCCCCAACCCCGGACGTTTCTACGGCTACACCCTC. The encoded protein is CASSPNPGRFYGYTL.

Judged by abundance, this clonotype is large. The chain uses TRBV20-1 and TRBJ2-3, with a possible D match to TRBD1 (5 bases). Germline CDR1 DFQATT, CDR2 SNEGSKA (reference sequence). The CDR3 covers 12 residues. Deletions cut 8 bases from V and 2 bases from J, with 11 bases between. CDR3 coding DNA: TGCAGTTACCAGGGAAACACAGATACGCAGTATTTT. It codes for CSYQGNTDTQYF.

This clonotype is large in the sample. The chain couples TRBV11-2 to TRBJ2-7, with TRBD1 as a possible D gene (6 bases). Germline CDR1 reads SGHAT; CDR2 reads FQNNGV. This CDR3 comprises 14 residues. The V gene lost 4 bases and the J gene lost 2 bases, with 12 bases spanning the gap. CDR3 sequence reads: CASSSEQGTYEQYF. Written as DNA, the CDR3 is TGTGCCAGCAGCTCGGAACAGGGAACCTACGAGCAGTACTTC.

By frequency in the sample, this clonotype is large. The genes are TRBV5-6 and TRBJ1-2; D ambiguous. The CDR3 runs 12 residues. The V end lost 6 bases, the J end lost 5 bases, and 11 bases lay between the germline ends. The V gene's germline CDR1 is SGHDT and CDR2 YYEEEE. The CDR3 DNA sequence: TGTGCCAGCACCGCCGGACGGTATGGCTACACCTTC. It translates to CASTAGRYGYTF. The variable domain in full, with the rest retrieved from reference TRBV5-6 and TRBJ1-2, is DAGVTQSPTHLIKTRGQQVTLRCSPKSGHDTVSWYQQALGQGPQFIFQYYEEEERQRGNFPDRFSGHQFPNYSSELNVNALLLGDSALYLCASTAGRYGYTFGSGTRLTVV.

The V gene is TRBV28, the J gene TRBJ1-2, with 11 nucleotides matching TRBD1. CDR1 is MDHEN, CDR2 SYDVKM, per germline. With 3 bases clipped from V and 5 bases from J, the junction kept 5 bases outside the gene matches. CDR3 length equals 15 residues. The CDR3 loop is CASSFPGQGEYGYTF. In DNA form, the CDR3 reads TGTGCCAGCAGTTTCCCGGGACAGGGGGAGTATGGCTACACCTTC.

This clonotype is large by share. The chain uses TRBV11-2 and TRBJ2-1; possible D gene TRBD1, 6 bases. V lost 8 bases to trimming and J lost 10 bases, with 21 bases between them. CDR3 length: 14 amino acids. Germline CDR1 is SGHAT and CDR2 is FQNNGV. The CDR3 reads CASSYYWGQGEQFF. The CDR3 nucleotides read TGTGCCAGCTCCTACTACTGGGGGCAAGGGGAGCAGTTCTTC.

This clonotype is medium-sized. This chain uses TRBV4-3 with TRBJ2-2, with D unresolved. Trimming left V 1 base short and J 0 bases short, with 21 bases between. The CDR3 is 20 amino acids. Germline CDR1 is LGHNA and CDR2 is YSLEER. In nucleotides, the CDR3 is TGCGCCAGCAGCCAAGTAATCATTAGTGGACCCACCCCGAACACCGGGGAGCTGTTTTTT. Encoded protein: CASSQVIISGPTPNTGELFF.

In its sample, this clonotype ranks as large. The chain combines TRBV29-1 with TRBJ2-1; the D gene could be TRBD1 or TRBD2 (5 bases each). Germline V gene lookup returns CDR1 SQVTM and CDR2 ANQGSEA. The CDR3 runs to 15 residues. The V gene lost 5 bases and the J gene lost 5 bases, with 19 bases spanning the gap. The CDR3, as DNA: TGCAGCGTTCTAAGAGGGGTGACGGGTGACAATGAGCAGTTCTTC. Amino acid sequence: CSVLRGVTGDNEQFF.

A word on this clonotype: Likely a read error: the CDR3 ends without its conserved phenylalanine or tryptophan. This rearrangement joins TRBV6-2 or TRBV6-3 to TRBJ1-2; unclear D gene. CDR3 length: 13 amino acids. Germline V gives CDR1 MNHEY, CDR2 SVGEGT. CDR3 DNA sequence: TGTGCCAACAGTTACCAGGCTCTGAATGGCTACACCCTC. Translated: CANSYQALNGYTL.

With regard to this clonotype: Relative to the germline gene, one junction end is altered; a read error may explain this. The chain uses TRBV20-1 and TRBJ1-5, with TRBD1 matching 9 bases. CDR3 size: 16 residues. Germline values: CDR1 DFQATT, CDR2 SNEGSKA (reference sequence). The CDR3 is CSARIETGGSNQPQHF. The DNA for the CDR3 is TGCAGCGCTAGGATTGAGACAGGGGGTAGCAATCAGCCCCAGCATTTT.

This clonotype was seen a few times. A much larger clone is a single base away; this may be a read error. The chain couples TRBV6-5 to TRBJ1-2; 9 bases agree with TRBD1. CDR1 is MNHEY, CDR2 SVGAGI, per germline. The CDR3 is 13 amino acids. The J segment lost 5 bases and the V segment lost 7 bases, leaving 5 bases of the junction unmatched. The CDR3 region has the DNA TGTGCCAGCACCCGCGGACAGGGGTATGGCTACACCTTC. Translation: CASTRGQGYGYTF.

This clonotype is labeled as large. Relative to the germline gene, one junction end is altered; a read error may explain this. The chain joins TRBV7-2 to TRBJ2-3, with TRBD2 as a possible D gene (6 bases). The CDR3 extends over 14 amino acids. Looked up from germline, CDR1 is SGHTA and CDR2 is FQGNSA. CDR3 in DNA: TGTGCCGGCAGCTTGGGCGGGAACACAGATACGCAGTATTTT. Its translation is CAGSLGGNTDTQYF.